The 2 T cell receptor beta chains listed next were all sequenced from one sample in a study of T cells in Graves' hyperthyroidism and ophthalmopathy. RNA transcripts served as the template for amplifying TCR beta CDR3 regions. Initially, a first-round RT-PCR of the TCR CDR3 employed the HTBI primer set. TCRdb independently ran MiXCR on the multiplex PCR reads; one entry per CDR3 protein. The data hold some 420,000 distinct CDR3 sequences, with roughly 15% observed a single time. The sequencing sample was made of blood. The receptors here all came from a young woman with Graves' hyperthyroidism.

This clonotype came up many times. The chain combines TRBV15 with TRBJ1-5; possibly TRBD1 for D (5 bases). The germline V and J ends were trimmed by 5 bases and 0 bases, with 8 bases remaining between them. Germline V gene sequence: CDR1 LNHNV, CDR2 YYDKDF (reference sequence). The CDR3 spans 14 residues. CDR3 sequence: CATSGGFSNQPQHF. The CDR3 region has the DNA TGTGCCACCAGCGGGGGGTTTAGCAATCAGCCCCAGCATTTT.

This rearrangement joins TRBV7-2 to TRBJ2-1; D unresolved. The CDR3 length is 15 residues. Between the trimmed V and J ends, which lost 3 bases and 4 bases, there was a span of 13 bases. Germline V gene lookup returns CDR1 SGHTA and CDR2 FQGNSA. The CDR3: CASSLSLVVYNEQFF. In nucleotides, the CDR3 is TGTGCCAGCAGCTTGAGCTTGGTGGTTTACAATGAGCAGTTCTTC.